The T cell receptor (beta chain) under discussion was sequenced for a study of T cell responses to AZD1222 COVID-19 vaccine. Clones were read by immunoSEQ multiplex PCR, and TCRdb kept only the in-frame ones, dropping some. The profile shows over 90,000 clones, about 94% of them singletons. For this clone: The antigen remains undetermined.

This CDR3 has 15 amino acids. Germline V CDR1 and CDR2: MNHEY, SVGEGT. After removal of 6 bases from V and 6 bases from J, the junction contained 10 bases not matched to a gene. General study results and limits: Vaccine-associated CD4 TCRs spanned spike, dominant at 160-218 and 743-854. Just a handful of AZD1222 recipients tested seropositive at baseline. When two AZD1222 doses had been given, Spike-specific TCR breadth and depth rose.

This chain joins TRBV6-2 or TRBV6-3 and TRBJ1-4, with 7 nucleotides matching TRBD1. The material sequenced was peripheral blood, taken 28 days after the second AZD1222 dose. The source of this sequence is an adult who received the AZD1222 COVID-19 vaccine. The CDR3 region has the DNA TGTGCCAGCAGCACGAGGACAGGTTACTATGAAAAACTGTTTTTT. This sequence encodes CASSTRTGYYEKLFF.